The clone carrying this T cell receptor beta chain came up once. Its antigen is not identified. Using immunoSEQ multiplex PCR, the repertoire was profiled, and TCRdb retains in-frame clones only, with some absent. Found here are about 2,500 clones, 75% to 80% of them singletons; the top ten hold 9.5% to 10%. Looked up from germline, CDR1 is LGHNA and CDR2 is YSLEER. The CDR3 runs to 15 residues. With 1 base clipped from V and 8 bases from J, the junction kept 4 bases outside the gene matches. The data derive from a study of immune cell composition in non-small cell lung cancer. Study-wide findings and caveats: Tumour-associated clones >0.5% occurred in 25% to 40% of adenocarcinomas, over 60% of squamous.

J is TRBJ2-1 and V is TRBV4-3; 11 nucleotides agree with TRBD2. Sequencing was performed on lung tumor tissue. The sequence derives from a human donor with non-small cell lung cancer. The CDR3 loop reads CASSQVTSGNDEQFF. Here the CDR3 DNA reads TGCGCCAGCAGCCAAGTGACTAGCGGGAACGATGAGCAGTTCTTC.